This T cell receptor beta chain was documented in a study of beta chain features in type 1 diabetes. As for the study in general: Patients and healthy donors were similar in age, gender and cell yields.

This clone was counted only a few times. Antigen specificity is unknown. Study results and limitations: The naive, central memory and Treg TCRB repertoires of patients appeared to be more similar to one another than those of healthy donors. HLA effects on TCRB rearrangement stayed unresolved here. People with Type 1 diabetes carried modestly yet significantly shorter TCRB CDR3s in all four CD4+ subsets.

Expressed TCRB transcripts were sequenced because the entire RNA isolate underwent reverse transcription. Sequencing used immunoSEQ multiplex PCR; TCRdb keeps in-frame clones, though not all of them. The table records about 160,000 clones, 6.5% to 10% of them present only once. This sequence originates from a woman younger than 30 with type 1 diabetes. Sequencing used central memory CD4+ T cells from blood.

The CDR3 loop reads CASSRGVNTEAFF. The CDR3 nucleotides read TGTGCCAGCAGCCGCGGGGTGAACACTGAAGCTTTCTTT. The chain uses TRBV7-2 and TRBJ1-1, with D unclear. Germline V gene lookup returns CDR1 SGHTA and CDR2 FQGNSA. The CDR3 runs 13 residues. V was trimmed by 5 bases and J by 0 bases, leaving 7 bases between them.